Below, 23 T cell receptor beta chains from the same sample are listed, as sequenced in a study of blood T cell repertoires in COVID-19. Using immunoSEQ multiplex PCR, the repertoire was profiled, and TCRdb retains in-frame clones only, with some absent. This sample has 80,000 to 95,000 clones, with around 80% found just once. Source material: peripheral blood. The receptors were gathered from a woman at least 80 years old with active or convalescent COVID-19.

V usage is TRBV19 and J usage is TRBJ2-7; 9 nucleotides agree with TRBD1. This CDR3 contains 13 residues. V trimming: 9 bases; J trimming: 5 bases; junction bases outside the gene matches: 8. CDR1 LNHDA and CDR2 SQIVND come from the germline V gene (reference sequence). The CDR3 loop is CASRRTGENEQYF. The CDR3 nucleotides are TGTGCCAGCCGGAGGACAGGGGAGAACGAGCAGTACTTC.

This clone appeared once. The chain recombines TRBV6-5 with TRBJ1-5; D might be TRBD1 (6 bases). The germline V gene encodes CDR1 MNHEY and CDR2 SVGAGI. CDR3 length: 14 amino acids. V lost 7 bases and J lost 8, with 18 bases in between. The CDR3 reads CASKTWGAGEPQHF. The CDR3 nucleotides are TGTGCCAGCAAGACCTGGGGGGCGGGAGAGCCCCAGCATTTT.

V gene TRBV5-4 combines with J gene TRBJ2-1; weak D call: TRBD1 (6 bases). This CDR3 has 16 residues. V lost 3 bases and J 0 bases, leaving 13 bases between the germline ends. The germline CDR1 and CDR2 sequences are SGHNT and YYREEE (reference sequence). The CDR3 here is CASSWTTGSSYNEQFF. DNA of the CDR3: TGTGCCAGCAGCTGGACGACAGGCAGCTCCTACAATGAGCAGTTCTTC.

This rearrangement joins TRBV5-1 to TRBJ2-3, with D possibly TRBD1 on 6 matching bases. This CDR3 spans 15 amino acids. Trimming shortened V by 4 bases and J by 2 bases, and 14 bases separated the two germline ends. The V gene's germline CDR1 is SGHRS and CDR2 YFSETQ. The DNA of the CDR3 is TGCGCCAGCAGCAGGGGGACACCTATCACAGATACGCAGTATTTT. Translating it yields CASSRGTPITDTQYF.

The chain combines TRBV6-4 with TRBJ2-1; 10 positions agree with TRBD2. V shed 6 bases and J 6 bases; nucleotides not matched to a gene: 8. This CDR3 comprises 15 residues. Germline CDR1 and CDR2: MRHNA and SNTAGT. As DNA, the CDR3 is TGTGCCAGCAGACCCCTAGCGGGAGCCCCCAATGAGCAGTTCTTC. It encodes CASRPLAGAPNEQFF.

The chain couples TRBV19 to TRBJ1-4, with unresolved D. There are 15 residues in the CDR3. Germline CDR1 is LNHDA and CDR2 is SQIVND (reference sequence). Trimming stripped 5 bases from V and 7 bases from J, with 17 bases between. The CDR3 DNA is TGTGCCAGTAGTGTCGGAGAGATGGTGCTTGAAAAACTGTTTTTT. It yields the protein CASSVGEMVLEKLFF.

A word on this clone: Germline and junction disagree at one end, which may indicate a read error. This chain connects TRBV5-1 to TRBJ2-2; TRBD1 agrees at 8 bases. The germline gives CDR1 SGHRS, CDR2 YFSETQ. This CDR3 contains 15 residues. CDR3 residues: CASSLGQGNSGELFF. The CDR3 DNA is TGCGCCAGCAGCTTGGGACAGGGGAACTCCGGGGAGCTGTTTTTT.

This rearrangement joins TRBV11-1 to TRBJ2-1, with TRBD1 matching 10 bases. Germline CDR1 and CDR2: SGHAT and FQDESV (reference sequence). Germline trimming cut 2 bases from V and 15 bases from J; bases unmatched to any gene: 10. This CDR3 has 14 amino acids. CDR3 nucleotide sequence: TGTGCCAGCAGCTTACGGGACAGGGGTGTGGGCCGGTTCTTC. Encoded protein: CASSLRDRGVGRFF.

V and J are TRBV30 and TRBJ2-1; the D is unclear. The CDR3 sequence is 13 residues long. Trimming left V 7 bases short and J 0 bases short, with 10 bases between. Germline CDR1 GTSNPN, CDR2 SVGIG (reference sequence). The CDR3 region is CASKWSSYNEQFF. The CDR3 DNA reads TGTGCCTCTAAGTGGAGCTCCTACAATGAGCAGTTCTTC.

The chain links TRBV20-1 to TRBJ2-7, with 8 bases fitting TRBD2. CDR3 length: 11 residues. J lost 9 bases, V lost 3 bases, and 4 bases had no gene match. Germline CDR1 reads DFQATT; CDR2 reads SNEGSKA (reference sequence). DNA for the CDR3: TGCAGTGCTAGCTGGGCGGGGGGGCAGTACTTC. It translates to CSASWAGGQYF.

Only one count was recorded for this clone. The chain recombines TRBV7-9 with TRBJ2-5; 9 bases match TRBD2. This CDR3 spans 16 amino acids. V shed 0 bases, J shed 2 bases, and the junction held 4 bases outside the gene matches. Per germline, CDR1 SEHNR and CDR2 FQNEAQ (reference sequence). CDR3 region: CASSLAAGGRQETQYF. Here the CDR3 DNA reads TGTGCCAGCAGCTTAGCTGCGGGAGGGAGGCAAGAGACCCAGTACTTC.

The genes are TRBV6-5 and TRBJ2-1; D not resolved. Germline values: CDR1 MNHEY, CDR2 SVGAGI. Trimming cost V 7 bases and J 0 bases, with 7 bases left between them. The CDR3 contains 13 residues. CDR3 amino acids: CASTPSSYNEQFF. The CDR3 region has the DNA TGTGCCAGCACCCCCAGCTCCTACAATGAGCAGTTCTTC.

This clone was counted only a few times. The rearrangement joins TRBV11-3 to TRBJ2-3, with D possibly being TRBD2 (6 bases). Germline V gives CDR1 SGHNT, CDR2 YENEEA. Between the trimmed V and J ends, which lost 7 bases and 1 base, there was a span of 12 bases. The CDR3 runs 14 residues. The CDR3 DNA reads TGTGCCAGCAAGGTAGCGGCGGGCACAGATACGCAGTATTTT. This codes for CASKVAAGTDTQYF.

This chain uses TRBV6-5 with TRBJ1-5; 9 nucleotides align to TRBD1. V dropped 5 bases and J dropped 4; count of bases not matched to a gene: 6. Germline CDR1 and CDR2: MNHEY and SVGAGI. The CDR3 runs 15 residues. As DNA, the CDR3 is TGTGCCAGCAGTACCGGGACAGGGCAAAATCAGCCCCAGCATTTT. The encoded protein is CASSTGTGQNQPQHF.

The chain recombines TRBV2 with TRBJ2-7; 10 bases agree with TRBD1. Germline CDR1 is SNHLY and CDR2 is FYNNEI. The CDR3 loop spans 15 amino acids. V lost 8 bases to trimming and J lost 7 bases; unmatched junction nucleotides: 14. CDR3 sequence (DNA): TGTGCCAGCGATAAATCCGGGACAGGGGCTGGTGAGCAGTACTTC. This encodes CASDKSGTGAGEQYF.

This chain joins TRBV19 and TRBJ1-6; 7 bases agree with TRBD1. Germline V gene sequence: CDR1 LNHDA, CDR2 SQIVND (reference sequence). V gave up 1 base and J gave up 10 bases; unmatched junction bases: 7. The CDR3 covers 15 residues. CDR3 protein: CASSIGGGDRSPLHF. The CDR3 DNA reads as TGTGCCAGTAGTATAGGAGGGGGCGATCGGTCACCCCTCCACTTT.

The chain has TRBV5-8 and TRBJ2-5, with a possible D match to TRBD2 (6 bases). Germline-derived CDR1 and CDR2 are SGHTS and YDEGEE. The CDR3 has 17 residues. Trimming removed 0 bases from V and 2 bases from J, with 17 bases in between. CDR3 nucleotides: TGTGCCAGCAGCTTGGTACTAGCCACCATCTCACAAGAGACCCAGTACTTC. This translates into CASSLVLATISQETQYF.

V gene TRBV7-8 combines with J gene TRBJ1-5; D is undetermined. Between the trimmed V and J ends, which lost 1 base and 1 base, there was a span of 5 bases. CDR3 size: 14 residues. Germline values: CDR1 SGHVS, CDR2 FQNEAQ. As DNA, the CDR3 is TGTGCCAGCAGCTTAGAGCGAAGCAATCAGCCCCAGCATTTT. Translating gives CASSLERSNQPQHF.

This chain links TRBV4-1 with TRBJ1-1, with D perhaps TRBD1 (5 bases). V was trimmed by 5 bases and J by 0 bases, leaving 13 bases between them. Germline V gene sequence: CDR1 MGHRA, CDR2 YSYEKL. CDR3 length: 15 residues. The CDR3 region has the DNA TGCGCCAGCAGCTTCCTTGGACAAATGAACACTGAAGCTTTCTTT. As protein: CASSFLGQMNTEAFF.

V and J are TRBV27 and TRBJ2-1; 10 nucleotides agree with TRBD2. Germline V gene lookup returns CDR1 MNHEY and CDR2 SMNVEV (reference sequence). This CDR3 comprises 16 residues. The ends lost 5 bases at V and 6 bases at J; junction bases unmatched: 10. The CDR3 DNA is TGTGCCAGCAGTACCTACACTAGCGGGAAGACCAATGAGCAGTTCTTC. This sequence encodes CASSTYTSGKTNEQFF.

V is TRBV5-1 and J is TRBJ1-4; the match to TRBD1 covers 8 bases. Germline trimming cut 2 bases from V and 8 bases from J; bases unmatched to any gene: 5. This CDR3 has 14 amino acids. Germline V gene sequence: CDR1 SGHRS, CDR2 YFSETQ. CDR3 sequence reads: CASSFGQGLEKLFF. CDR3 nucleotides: TGCGCCAGCAGCTTTGGACAGGGATTAGAAAAACTGTTTTTT.

This CDR3 reads CASSSPGQGTNEQFF. In nucleotides, the CDR3 is TGTGCCAGCAGTTCCCCGGGACAGGGTACCAATGAGCAGTTCTTC. The chain is built from TRBV6-2 or TRBV6-3 and TRBJ2-1; TRBD1 matches at 9 bases. V lost 4 bases, J lost 6 bases, and 7 bases stayed unmatched. The CDR3 length is 15 residues. Germline V gene sequence: CDR1 MNHEY, CDR2 SVGEGT.

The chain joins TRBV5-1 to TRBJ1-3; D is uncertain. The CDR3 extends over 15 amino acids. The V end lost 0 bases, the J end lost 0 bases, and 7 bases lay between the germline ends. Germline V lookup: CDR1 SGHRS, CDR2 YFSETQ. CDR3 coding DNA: TGCGCCAGCAGCTTGGTGGCCGACTCTGGAAACACCATATATTTT. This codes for CASSLVADSGNTIYF.